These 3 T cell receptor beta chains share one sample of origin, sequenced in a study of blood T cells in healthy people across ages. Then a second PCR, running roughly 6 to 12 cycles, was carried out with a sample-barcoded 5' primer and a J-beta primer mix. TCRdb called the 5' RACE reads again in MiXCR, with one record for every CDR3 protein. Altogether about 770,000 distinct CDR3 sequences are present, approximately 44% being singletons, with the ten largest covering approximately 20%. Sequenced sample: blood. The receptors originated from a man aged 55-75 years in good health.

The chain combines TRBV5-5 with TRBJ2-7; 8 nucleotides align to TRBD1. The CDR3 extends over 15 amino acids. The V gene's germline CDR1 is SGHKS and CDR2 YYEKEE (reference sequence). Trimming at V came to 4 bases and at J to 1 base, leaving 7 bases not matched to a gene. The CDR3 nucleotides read TGTGCCAGCAGCCCGACAGGGGAGATTTCCTACGAGCAGTACTTC. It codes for CASSPTGEISYEQYF.

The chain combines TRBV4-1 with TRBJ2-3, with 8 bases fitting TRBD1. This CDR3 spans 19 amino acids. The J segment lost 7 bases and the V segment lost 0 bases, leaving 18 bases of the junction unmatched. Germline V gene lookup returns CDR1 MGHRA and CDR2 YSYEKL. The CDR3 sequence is CASSQESLERPGGVHTQYF. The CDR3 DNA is TGCGCCAGCAGCCAAGAATCGCTGGAGAGGCCAGGGGGCGTCCATACGCAGTATTTT.

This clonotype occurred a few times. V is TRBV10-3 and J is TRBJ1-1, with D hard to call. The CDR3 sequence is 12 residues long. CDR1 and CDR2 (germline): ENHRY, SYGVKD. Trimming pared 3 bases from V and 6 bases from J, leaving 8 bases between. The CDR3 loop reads CAISDGESEAFF. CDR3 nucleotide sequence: TGTGCCATCAGTGATGGGGAATCTGAAGCTTTCTTT.